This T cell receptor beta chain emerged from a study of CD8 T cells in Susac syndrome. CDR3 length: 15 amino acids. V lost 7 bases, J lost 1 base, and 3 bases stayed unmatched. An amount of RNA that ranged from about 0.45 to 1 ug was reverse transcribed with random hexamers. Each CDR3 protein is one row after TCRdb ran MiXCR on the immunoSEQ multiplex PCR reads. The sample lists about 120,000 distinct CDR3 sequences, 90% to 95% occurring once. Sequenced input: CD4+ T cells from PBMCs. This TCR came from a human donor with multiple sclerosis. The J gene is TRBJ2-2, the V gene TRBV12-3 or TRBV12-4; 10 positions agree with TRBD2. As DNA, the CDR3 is TGTGCCAGCAAGCAGCGGGGGGGGAACACCGGGGAGCTGTTTTTT. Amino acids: CASKQRGGNTGELFF.